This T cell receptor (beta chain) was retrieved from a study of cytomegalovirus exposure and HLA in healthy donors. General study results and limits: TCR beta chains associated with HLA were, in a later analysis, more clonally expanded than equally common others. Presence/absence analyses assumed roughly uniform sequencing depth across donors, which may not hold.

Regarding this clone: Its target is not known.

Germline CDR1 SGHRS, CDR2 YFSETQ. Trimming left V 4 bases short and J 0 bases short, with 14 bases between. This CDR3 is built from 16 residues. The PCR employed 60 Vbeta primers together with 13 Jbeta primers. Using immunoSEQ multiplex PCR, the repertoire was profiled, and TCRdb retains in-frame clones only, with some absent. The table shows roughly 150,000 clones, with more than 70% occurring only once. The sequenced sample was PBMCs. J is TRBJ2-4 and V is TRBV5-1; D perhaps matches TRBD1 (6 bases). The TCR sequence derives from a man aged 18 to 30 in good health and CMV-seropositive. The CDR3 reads CASSPDWGLAKNIQYF. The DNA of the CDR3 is TGCGCCAGCAGCCCGGACTGGGGGCTAGCCAAAAACATTCAGTACTTC.